These 17 T cell receptor beta chains originate from one sample sequenced in a study of T cells in Graves' hyperthyroidism and ophthalmopathy (dated by TCRdb to the late 2010s). Library preparation employed multiplex PCR. Sequencing was performed on an Illumina HiSeq 2000. The TCR beta CDR3 regions were amplified from RNA transcripts. For the first round of RT-PCR on the TCR CDR3, the HTBI primer set was used together with the Qiagen OneStep RT-PCR kit. The public reads were reanalyzed by TCRdb: fastp trimming at Q25, MiXCR alignment, in-frame beta chains only. Rows merge per CDR3 protein into single entries with the most common DNA and genes. The sample table holds around 700,000 distinct CDR3 sequences, of which around 20% were seen once. The top ten clonotypes cover roughly a sixth of the sample. What was sequenced was blood. The receptors derive from a woman aged 45-59 years with Graves' hyperthyroidism that later progressed to Graves' ophthalmopathy.

This rearrangement joins TRBV5-1 to TRBJ2-4; D may match TRBD1 or TRBD2 (6 bases each). The CDR3 is 13 amino acids. The germline CDR1 and CDR2 sequences are SGHRS and YFSETQ. The V and J ends lost 4 bases and 5 bases respectively, with 10 bases between them. CDR3 in DNA: TGCGCCAGCAGCAAAAGGGGGGAAAACATTCAGTACTTC. Translating it yields CASSKRGENIQYF.

The rearrangement joins TRBV9 to TRBJ2-2, with 7 nucleotides matching TRBD2. The junction had 14 bases not matched to a gene; V was cut back by 1 base and J by 5 bases. The germline CDR1 and CDR2 sequences are SGDLS and YYNGEE. The CDR3 consists of 18 residues. The CDR3 loop is CASSVLGRGTPVTGELFF. In nucleotides, the CDR3 is TGTGCCAGCAGCGTATTGGGGCGGGGGACCCCTGTGACCGGGGAGCTGTTTTTT.

The V call is TRBV5-5, the J call TRBJ2-2, with 9 positions matching TRBD1. V shed 7 bases, J shed 5 bases, and the junction held 9 bases outside the gene matches. This CDR3 contains 15 residues. Germline-derived CDR1 and CDR2 are SGHKS and YYEKEE (reference sequence). The CDR3 DNA follows: TGTGCCAGCGGCTCCGGGACAGGGCGAACCGGGGAGCTGTTTTTT. This gives the protein CASGSGTGRTGELFF.

With respect to this clonotype: This may arise from a read error, as a much more abundant clone is one base away. CDR3 in amino acids: CASSLEGLSSGNEQFF. For the CDR3, the DNA is TGCGCCAGCAGCTTGGAGGGGCTGTCTAGCGGCAATGAGCAGTTCTTC. The V call is TRBV5-1, the J call TRBJ2-1; TRBD2 agrees at 7 bases. CDR1 and CDR2 from the germline V gene are SGHRS and YFSETQ. V trimming: 0 bases; J trimming: 6 bases; junction bases outside the gene matches: 9. There are 16 residues in the CDR3. Full variable domain (outside the CDR3, taken from reference TRBV5-1 and TRBJ2-1): KAGVTQTPRYLIKTRGQQVTLSCSPISGHRSVSWYQQTPGQGLQFLFEYFSETQRNKGNFPGRFSGRQFSNSRSEMNVSTLELGDSALYLCASSLEGLSSGNEQFFGPGTRLTVL.

The CDR3: CASSQRTSGESYNEQFF. The DNA of the CDR3 is TGTGCCAGCAGCCAACGGACTAGCGGGGAATCCTACAATGAGCAGTTCTTC. This sequence joins TRBV7-6 and TRBJ2-1; 12 bases are a match to TRBD2. This CDR3 region has 17 residues. CDR1 SGHVS and CDR2 FNYEAQ come from the germline V gene. V lost 5 bases, J lost 1 base, and 6 bases stayed unmatched.

This clonotype was observed a handful of times. The genes are TRBV12-3 or TRBV12-4 and TRBJ1-3; no clear D gene. CDR3 length equals 14 residues. V was pared by 11 bases and J by 0 bases, with 14 bases between. This CDR3 is CAGEDGHSGNTIYF. In DNA, the CDR3 is TGTGCCGGAGAGGACGGGCACTCTGGAAACACCATATATTTT.

Only a few counts were recorded for this clonotype. The chain carries TRBV10-3 and TRBJ1-6; D gene uncertain. Trimming shortened V by 2 bases and J by 7 bases, and 6 bases separated the two germline ends. Germline CDR1 is ENHRY and CDR2 is SYGVKD. The CDR3 is 13 amino acids. For the CDR3, the DNA is TGTGCCATCAGTGAGGGGCAGAATTCACCCCTCCACTTT. Translation: CAISEGQNSPLHF.

In this sample, this clonotype turned up many times. The rearrangement links TRBV20-1 to TRBJ2-7, with 10 bases lining up with TRBD2. The CDR3 consists of 18 residues. The V segment lost 1 base and the J segment 3 bases; nucleotides outside the gene matches: 15. Germline V gene data show CDR1 as DFQATT and CDR2 as SNEGSKA (reference sequence). CDR3 bases: TGCAGTGCTAGAGCCCCCTACCGCTCCGGGACTAGCGTCTACGAGCAGTACTTC. The encoded protein is CSARAPYRSGTSVYEQYF.

This clonotype was seen repeatedly, ten times or more. This chain joins TRBV11-2 and TRBJ1-1; TRBD1 matches 7 bases. The CDR3 runs to 14 residues. Germline CDR1 reads SGHAT; CDR2 reads FQNNGV. V trimming: 6 bases; J trimming: 2 bases; junction bases outside the gene matches: 6. The CDR3 is CASRPDRPNTEAFF. Written as DNA, the CDR3 is TGTGCCAGCAGGCCGGACAGGCCAAACACTGAAGCTTTCTTT.

The V gene is TRBV18, the J gene TRBJ1-5; D remains ambiguous. The V gene lost 3 bases and the J gene lost 11 bases, with 14 bases spanning the gap. Per the germline V gene, CDR1 is KGHSH and CDR2 is LQKENI. This CDR3 contains 13 residues. CDR3 bases: TGTGCCAGCTCACCGGGGAGGCAAGAGACCCAGCATTTT. It codes for CASSPGRQETQHF.

At least ten counts were recorded for this clonotype. The rearrangement links TRBV19 to TRBJ1-1; D not resolved. The CDR3 contains 14 residues. In germline, CDR1 is LNHDA, CDR2 SQIVND (reference sequence). V dropped 6 bases and J dropped 1 base, with 12 bases sitting between them. CDR3 loop: CASRSGPTNTEAFF. The CDR3 DNA is TGTGCCAGTAGGAGCGGCCCAACGAACACTGAAGCTTTCTTT.

This clonotype was detected ten times or more. This sequence joins TRBV12-3 or TRBV12-4 and TRBJ1-1; 8 bases match TRBD1. V lost 1 base to trimming and J lost 5 bases; unmatched junction nucleotides: 6. This CDR3 comprises 15 residues. CDR3 DNA: TGTGCCAGCAGTTTAGGGGACAGGCGGGGGACTGAAGCTTTCTTT. Its protein is CASSLGDRRGTEAFF.

This clonotype has more than one count but fewer than ten. J is TRBJ2-7 and V is TRBV18; D is uncertain. This CDR3 contains 14 residues. V was shortened by 4 bases and J by 6 bases, with 16 bases between the two germline ends. Germline-derived CDR1 and CDR2 are KGHSH and LQKENI. Here the CDR3 reads CASSRLQSVGEQYF. In DNA, the CDR3 is TGTGCCAGCTCACGTCTCCAGAGTGTTGGCGAGCAGTACTTC. The entire variable domain, with the rest obtained from reference TRBV18 and TRBJ2-7, is as follows: NAGVMQNPRHLVRRRGQEARLRCSPMKGHSHVYWYRQLPEEGLKFMVYLQKENIIDESGMPKERFSAEFPKEGPSILRIQQVVRGDSAAYFCASSRLQSVGEQYFGPGTRLTVT.

This clonotype was seen a few times. The CDR3 nucleotides are TGTGCCAGCAGCTTACCAATCCGGGGGGGTATTAGCACAGATACGCAGTATTTT. Its translation: CASSLPIRGGISTDTQYF. The rearrangement joins TRBV7-9 to TRBJ2-3, with 8 bases fitting TRBD2. Germline V gives CDR1 SEHNR, CDR2 FQNEAQ (reference sequence). The CDR3 spans 18 residues. The V and J ends lost 2 bases and 0 bases, in that order; junction bases with no gene match: 10.

This clonotype was detected only a few times. The V call is TRBV29-1, the J call TRBJ1-3, with D possibly matching TRBD1 (6 bases). The CDR3 sequence is 18 residues long. With 0 bases removed from V and 2 bases from J, the gap between germline ends came to 20 bases. In germline, CDR1 is SQVTM, CDR2 ANQGSEA. This CDR3 is CSVEDRSAGAPPGNTIYF. The CDR3 coding sequence is TGCAGCGTTGAAGATCGAAGTGCGGGGGCGCCGCCTGGAAACACCATATATTTT.

The chain recombines TRBV5-1 with TRBJ1-1; possible D gene TRBD1, 5 bases. The V end lost 5 bases, the J end lost 1 base, and 12 bases lay between the germline ends. The CDR3 totals 14 residues. Germline V gene data show CDR1 as SGHRS and CDR2 as YFSETQ. CDR3 sequence reads: CASRYGAWNTEAFF. CDR3 sequence (DNA): TGCGCCAGCAGGTATGGGGCCTGGAACACTGAAGCTTTCTTT.

In its sample, this clonotype was seen many times. The chain has TRBV11-3 and TRBJ1-1; TRBD1 is a possible D gene (5 bases). CDR3 length: 14 amino acids. Germline V CDR1 and CDR2: SGHNT, YENEEA. V lost 5 bases and J lost 7, with 17 bases in between. The CDR3, as DNA: TGTGCCAGCAGCCAGAGGGCAGGGCGGGGTGAAGCTTTCTTT. The encoded protein is CASSQRAGRGEAFF.